This T cell receptor (beta chain) was identified in a study of OX40 agonist ivuxolimab in advanced cancers. Study details: Ivuxolimab is a fully human IgG2 antibody that activates OX40 (CD134).

Exclusion applied to patients with autoimmune disease history or systemic immunosuppression. Method: immunoSEQ multiplex PCR; TCRdb's copy keeps in-frame clones and lacks some. The table records some 86,000 clones, around 92% of them present only once. Germline values: CDR1 LGHNT, CDR2 FRNRAP. The CDR3 contains 14 residues. The sequences come from CD4+ or CD8+ T cells sorted from blood, collected in a trial of the OX40 agonist ivuxolimab. This chain links TRBV12-5 with TRBJ2-2; D is perhaps TRBD1 (6 bases). The TCR was taken from an adult with an advanced solid tumor such as melanoma, head and neck, liver or kidney cancer. The CDR3 protein is CAGTAGANTGELFF. CDR3 nucleotides: TGTGCCGGCACCGCAGGGGCAAACACCGGGGAGCTGTTTTTT.